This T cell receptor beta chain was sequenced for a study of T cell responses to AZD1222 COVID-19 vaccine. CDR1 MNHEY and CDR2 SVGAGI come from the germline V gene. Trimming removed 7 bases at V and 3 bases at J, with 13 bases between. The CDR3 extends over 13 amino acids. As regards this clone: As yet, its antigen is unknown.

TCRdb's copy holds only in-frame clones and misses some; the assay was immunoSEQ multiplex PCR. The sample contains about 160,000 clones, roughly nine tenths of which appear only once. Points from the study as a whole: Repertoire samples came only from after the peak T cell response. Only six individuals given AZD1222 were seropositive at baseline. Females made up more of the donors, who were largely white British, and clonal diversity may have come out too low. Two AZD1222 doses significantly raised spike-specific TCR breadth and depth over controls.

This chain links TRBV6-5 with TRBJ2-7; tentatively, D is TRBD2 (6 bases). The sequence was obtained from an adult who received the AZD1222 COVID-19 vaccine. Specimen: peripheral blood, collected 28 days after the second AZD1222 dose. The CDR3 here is CASNPTGLYEQYF. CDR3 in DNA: TGTGCCAGCAACCCAACGGGACTCTACGAGCAGTACTTC.